This entry is about one T cell receptor (beta chain). This sample is drawn from a study of blood T cell repertoires in COVID-19. Study summary: The origin of the acute and convalescent COVID-19 samples was the United States, Italy and Spain. Sources were T cells, B-cell-depleted T cells, or PBMCs; the material itself was cDNA or gDNA.

As originally analysed: Nucleated cell counts were estimated from reference gene primer amplification. Assay: immunoSEQ multiplex PCR; the TCRdb copy retains only in-frame clones and omits some. V and J calls and clone size follow that table, whereas D and trimming were derived from the DNA. The sample carries tens of thousands of clones, about four fifths recorded once. The J segment lost 6 bases and the V segment lost 7 bases, leaving 5 bases of the junction unmatched. Germline values: CDR1 LNHDA, CDR2 SQIVND (reference sequence). CDR3 length: 13 residues. This chain joins TRBV19 and TRBJ1-1; 10 nucleotides line up with TRBD1. The sample was peripheral blood. The source is a woman aged 60-70 years with acute or convalescent COVID-19. The CDR3 DNA reads TGTGCCAGTATCCCGGGACAGGGGTCTGAAGCTTTCTTT. It specifies CASIPGQGSEAFF.